A single sample gave rise to the 19 T cell receptor beta chains below, sequenced in a study of cytomegalovirus exposure and HLA in healthy donors. PCR was performed using 60 Vbeta and 13 Jbeta primers. The method was immunoSEQ multiplex PCR; TCRdb's version includes in-frame clones alone and lacks a portion of them. This sample has 95,000 or so clones, with about 76% found just once. Material for sequencing was PBMCs. These receptors were taken from a woman in her thirties or forties in good health and CMV-seronegative.

The rearrangement links TRBV7-2 to TRBJ1-1; D call uncertain. Trimming cost V 3 bases and J 5 bases, with 7 bases left between them. Germline values: CDR1 SGHTA, CDR2 FQGNSA. There are 12 residues in the CDR3. This CDR3 reads CASSFGRTEAFF. For the CDR3, the DNA is TGTGCCAGCAGCTTCGGTCGAACTGAAGCTTTCTTT.

The CDR3 nucleotides are TGTGCCAGCAGCAGGGACAGGGGCCCCTATGGCTACACCTTC. It translates to CASSRDRGPYGYTF. The V and J genes are TRBV7-2 and TRBJ1-2; 10 positions agree with TRBD1. Germline lookup yields CDR1 SGHTA and CDR2 FQGNSA. Trimming took 5 bases from V and 4 from J; bases not matched to a gene: 4. The CDR3 length is 14 residues.

This clone has just a few counts. The chain employs TRBV7-7 and TRBJ1-1; 8 bases line up with TRBD1. The CDR3 loop spans 16 amino acids. Per the germline V gene, CDR1 is SSHAT and CDR2 is FNYEAQ (reference sequence). With V trimmed by 5 bases and J by 3 bases, 11 bases remained unmatched. The CDR3: CASSPTRQGRDTEAFF. DNA of the CDR3: TGTGCCAGCAGCCCAACCCGACAGGGGCGGGACACTGAAGCTTTCTTT. The full variable domain, with the rest looked up from reference TRBV7-7 and TRBJ1-1, is GAGVSQSPRYKVTKRGQDVTLRCDPISSHATLYWYQQALGQGPEFLTYFNYEAQPDKSGLPSDRFSAERPEGSISTLTIQRTEQRDSAMYRCASSPTRQGRDTEAFFGQGTRLTVV.

The rearrangement uses TRBV2 and TRBJ2-2, with unresolved D. The germline CDR1 and CDR2 sequences are SNHLY and FYNNEI. The V and J ends lost 2 bases and 0 bases respectively, with 7 bases between them. The CDR3 sequence is 15 residues long. CDR3 loop: CASSETPSNTGELFF. Written as DNA, the CDR3 is TGTGCCAGCAGTGAAACTCCTTCGAACACCGGGGAGCTGTTTTTT.

The CDR3 DNA sequence: TGCGCCAGTCATCTGGGGGGGCGAGACAATGAGCAGTTCTTC. Protein: CASHLGGRDNEQFF. The genes are TRBV5-1 and TRBJ2-1, with a weak D call TRBD2 (7 bases). Looked up from germline, CDR1 is SGHRS and CDR2 is YFSETQ. Trimming took 8 bases from V and 5 from J, leaving 17 bases between them. This CDR3 contains 14 residues.

The chain uses TRBV5-1 and TRBJ1-5; D call uncertain. The V end was cut by 0 bases, the J end by 6 bases, with 10 bases between. The CDR3 is made up of 14 amino acids. Germline lookup yields CDR1 SGHRS and CDR2 YFSETQ. This CDR3 is CASSLGAYGQPQHF. CDR3 DNA sequence: TGCGCCAGCAGCTTGGGCGCTTATGGTCAGCCCCAGCATTTT.

This chain connects TRBV4-1 to TRBJ1-5; 7 nucleotides agree with TRBD1. Germline CDR1 is MGHRA and CDR2 is YSYEKL. V lost 3 bases, J lost 0 bases, and 8 bases stayed unmatched. This CDR3 contains 17 residues. The CDR3 spells CASSQGAGTDSNQPQHF. CDR3 DNA: TGCGCCAGCAGCCAGGGGGCCGGGACAGATAGCAATCAGCCCCAGCATTTT.

This clone was found once. The chain employs TRBV4-2 and TRBJ2-2, with TRBD1 as a possible D gene (6 bases). Germline values: CDR1 LGHNA, CDR2 YNFKEQ. This CDR3 has 19 residues. The V and J ends lost 2 bases and 0 bases respectively, with 19 bases between them. CDR3 in amino acids: CASSQWWARGGTNTGELFF. The CDR3 DNA reads as TGTGCCAGCAGCCAATGGTGGGCCAGGGGCGGAACGAACACCGGGGAGCTGTTTTTT.

This chain links TRBV25-1 with TRBJ1-1; D gene uncertain. Germline V gives CDR1 MGHDK, CDR2 SYGVNS. V dropped 7 bases and J dropped 1 base, with 7 bases sitting between them. The CDR3 runs 12 residues. The CDR3 coding sequence is TGTGCCAGCACGGGAGGGAACACTGAAGCTTTCTTT. Amino acids: CASTGGNTEAFF.

V usage is TRBV7-8 and J usage is TRBJ1-5; the match to TRBD1 covers 8 bases. V lost 5 bases, J lost 6 bases, and 9 bases stayed unmatched. The germline V gene has CDR1 SGHVS and CDR2 FQNEAQ. The CDR3 consists of 15 residues. Written as DNA, the CDR3 is TGTGCCAGCAGCGGAGGGACAGGATCCCCTCAGCCCCAGCATTTT. Translation gives CASSGGTGSPQPQHF.

CDR3 nucleotides: TGTGCCAGCAGTGATTGGGGAGGGGTCACTGAAGCTTTCTTT. Residues: CASSDWGGVTEAFF. The chain joins TRBV6-1 to TRBJ1-1; D is possibly TRBD1 (5 bases). Germline V gives CDR1 MNHNS, CDR2 SASEGT. CDR3 length equals 14 residues. The germline V and J ends were trimmed by 3 bases and 4 bases, with 12 bases remaining between them.

The chain uses TRBV9 and TRBJ2-3; D gene unclear. CDR1 and CDR2 from the germline V gene are SGDLS and YYNGEE. V lost 7 bases and J lost 0, with 12 bases in between. This CDR3 region has 14 residues. The CDR3 sequence: CASQKEFSTDTQYF. In DNA form, the CDR3 reads TGTGCCAGCCAAAAGGAGTTTAGCACAGATACGCAGTATTTT.

The chain has TRBV4-1 and TRBJ1-6; TRBD1 is a possible D gene (5 bases). CDR3 length equals 18 residues. Trimming pared 5 bases from V and 2 bases from J, leaving 19 bases between. Germline assignment: CDR1 MGHRA and CDR2 YSYEKL. As DNA, the CDR3 is TGCGCCAGCAGCGAAGCGACACGGGGGAGCCCCTATAATTCACCCCTCCACTTT. It is translated as CASSEATRGSPYNSPLHF.

This chain uses TRBV4-1 with TRBJ2-7; tentatively, D is TRBD1 (6 bases). This CDR3 comprises 14 residues. Germline loops: CDR1 MGHRA, CDR2 YSYEKL. Trimming cost V 3 bases and J 1 base, with 10 bases left between them. The CDR3 protein is CASSHIQGSYEQYF. CDR3 in DNA: TGCGCCAGCAGCCACATACAGGGTTCCTACGAGCAGTACTTC.

This rearrangement joins TRBV5-4 to TRBJ2-2; possibly TRBD2 for D (5 bases). Between the trimmed V and J ends, which lost 3 bases and 5 bases, there was a span of 14 bases. The germline gives CDR1 SGHNT, CDR2 YYREEE (reference sequence). The CDR3 consists of 15 residues. CDR3 nucleotides: TGTGCCAGCAGCTCCACTAGTCGTGGGACCGGGGAGCTGTTTTTT. This codes for CASSSTSRGTGELFF.

This CDR3 is CASSQDVQGGANVLTF. CDR3 sequence (DNA): TGCGCCAGCAGCCAAGATGTCCAGGGGGGGGCCAACGTCCTGACTTTC. The rearrangement links TRBV4-3 to TRBJ2-6; TRBD1 is a possible D gene (6 bases). The germline V gene encodes CDR1 LGHNA and CDR2 YSLEER. V dropped 0 bases and J dropped 4 bases, with 10 bases sitting between them. The CDR3 consists of 16 residues.

The chain uses TRBV19 and TRBJ1-1; D uncertain. Germline values: CDR1 LNHDA, CDR2 SQIVND (reference sequence). CDR3 length equals 12 residues. V dropped 3 bases and J dropped 3 bases, with 5 bases sitting between them. CDR3 nucleotide sequence: TGTGCCAGTAGTATCAGGTACACTGAAGCTTTCTTT. It yields the protein CASSIRYTEAFF. Full variable domain (outside the CDR3, taken from reference TRBV19 and TRBJ1-1): DGGITQSPKYLFRKEGQNVTLSCEQNLNHDAMYWYRQDPGQGLRLIYYSQIVNDFQKGDIAEGYSVSREKKESFPLTVTSAQKNPTAFYLCASSIRYTEAFFGQGTRLTVV.

The chain combines TRBV5-1 with TRBJ1-6, with 8 nucleotides matching TRBD1. V was clipped by 4 bases and J by 6 bases; unmatched bases: 6. Per the germline V gene, CDR1 is SGHRS and CDR2 is YFSETQ. This CDR3 is 15 amino acids long. The chain's CDR3 is CASSPADRANSPLHF. The CDR3 DNA is TGCGCCAGCAGCCCAGCGGACAGGGCTAATTCACCCCTCCACTTT.

The chain links TRBV19 to TRBJ1-4; perhaps TRBD1 as D (6 bases). The germline gives CDR1 LNHDA, CDR2 SQIVND (reference sequence). The CDR3 covers 17 residues. Trimming pared 5 bases from V and 0 bases from J, leaving 16 bases between. CDR3 nucleotides: TGTGCCAGTAGTGCCGGGACAAGCGGTTCAACTAATGAAAAACTGTTTTTT. Translating it yields CASSAGTSGSTNEKLFF.